This TCR beta chain was sequenced for a study of cytomegalovirus exposure and HLA in healthy donors. The PCR made use of 60 Vbeta and 13 Jbeta primers. Assay: immunoSEQ multiplex PCR; the TCRdb copy retains only in-frame clones and omits some. The specimen's table records some 150,000 clones. For this clone: Its target is not known.

Regarding the study as a whole: DRB1 had the most TCR associations and HLA-C the fewest, a later analysis found, with rates varying by HLA locus. A few chains tied to CMV proved CMV antigen-specific in vitro.

The sequenced sample was PBMCs. The origin of this receptor is a woman aged 18-29 years in good health and CMV-seropositive.

CDR3 loop: CASSLNAGTGGFHEQYF. Here the CDR3 DNA reads TGTGCCAGCAGCTTAAATGCAGGGACAGGGGGTTTCCACGAGCAGTACTTC. The chain recombines TRBV7-3 with TRBJ2-7; 11 bases align to TRBD1. Germline loops: CDR1 SGHTA, CDR2 FQGTGA. This CDR3 is 17 amino acids long. The V gene end was trimmed by 1 base and the J gene end by 5 bases; junction bases not matched to a gene: 10.